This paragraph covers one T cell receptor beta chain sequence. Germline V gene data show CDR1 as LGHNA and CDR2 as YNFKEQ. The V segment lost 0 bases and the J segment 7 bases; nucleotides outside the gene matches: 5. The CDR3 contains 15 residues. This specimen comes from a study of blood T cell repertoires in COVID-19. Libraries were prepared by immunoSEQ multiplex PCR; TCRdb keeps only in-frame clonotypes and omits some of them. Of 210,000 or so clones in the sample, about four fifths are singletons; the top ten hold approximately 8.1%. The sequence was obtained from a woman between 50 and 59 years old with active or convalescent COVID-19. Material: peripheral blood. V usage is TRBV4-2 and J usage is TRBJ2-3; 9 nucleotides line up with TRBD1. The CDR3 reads CASSQEGQGRYTQYF. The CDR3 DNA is TGTGCCAGCAGCCAAGAGGGACAGGGCCGATATACGCAGTATTTT.